The subject of this entry is one TCR beta chain. Its antigen is still unknown. No quality values exist for individual bases; no much larger clone is one base distant. This record comes from a study of tumor-infiltrating lymphocytes in primary liver carcinoma (dated by TCRdb to about 2017). Regarding the research as a whole: Surgical resection was performed in China between November 2015 and 2016 on about 5 patients with histopathologically diagnosed primary liver carcinoma. A total of 35 or so specimens from 5 patients went through TCRbeta repertoire sequencing, namely 25 tumor regions, 5 adjacent noncancerous liver tissues and 5 peripheral blood samples. Across five regions of each liver tumor, along with adjacent normal tissue and blood, the study brought together TCRbeta repertoire sequencing, expression microarrays and whole-exome sequencing. Tumors of the five patients were stage T1-T3 N0M0 with maximum diameters of 4.2 to 10 cm. Reproducibility between technical replicate repertoires was high, with correlation coefficients above 0.95 and mean shared-clone rates approximately 0.91. Each sample produced about 3.5 to 7.13 million productive TCRbeta reads, and read depth showed no significant difference between tissue types. Hepatocellular carcinoma (four) or combined HCC and intrahepatic cholangiocarcinoma (one) was present in the five patients, who were three men and two women aged 30 to 69 years.

Using a constant-region primer and ProtoScript II reverse transcriptase, TCRbeta-specific cDNA was reverse-transcribed from 500 ng total RNA. The TCRbeta libraries were prepared through three rounds of nested multiplex PCR following a slightly modified ARM-PCR procedure. Each of the first two PCR rounds ran for approximately 10 cycles and used multiplex TRBV1-TRBV30 forward primers together with a Cbeta reverse primer. Sample barcodes and Illumina adapters were attached in a final 25-cycle PCR using Deep VentR polymerase. Before sequencing, amplicons between 200 and 500 bp were purified from gel using a QIAquick gel extraction kit. The TCRbeta amplicons were sequenced with 250-bp paired-end reads on an Illumina HiSeq 2500. In the source study's methods: Trimmomatic v0.33 was used to quality-trim the reads, and FLASH v1.2.11 was used to merge paired reads so that full CDR3 sequences could be recovered. V, D and J germline segments were assigned to the rearranged TCRbeta sequences by MiGEC v1.2.1b. Clonotype statistics and Shannon-Wiener diversity indices were calculated with VDJtools v1.0.0. Except for diversity analysis, only each sample's 250 most abundant clonotypes were used in subsequent analyses to reduce sampling bias. The public reads were reanalyzed by TCRdb: fastp trimming at Q25, MiXCR alignment, in-frame beta chains only. Here each entry gathers all rows of one CDR3 protein and keeps the most common genes and DNA. V and J calls and clone size were set by TCRdb, not the authors. Recorded for this sample are about 310,000 distinct CDR3 sequences; nearly 60% of them occurred a single time. In total, the top ten clones hold approximately 17% of the sample.

Points the paper makes about the study in general: Since the samples were bulk and unsorted, there was no way to compare CD4+ and CD8+ T cell repertoires. The study included only four to six patients, and the authors note findings should be validated in a larger study. Consistent with antigen-driven expansion, pairs of tumor regions showed higher repertoire overlap (mean approximately 35%) than either tumor-adjacent pairs (approximately 17%) or tumor-blood pairs (approximately 15%). A significantly larger repertoire fraction was made up by the top 250 clones in tumors than in blood (p = 0.039). Because only the TCR beta chain was sequenced and unpaired alpha chains were not captured, true repertoire diversity is likely underestimated.

Between the V and J ends, shortened by 5 bases and 6 bases respectively, the junction contains 17 bases. From the cysteine up to the phenylalanine, the CDR3 has a length of 16 residues. The entry retains the CDR3 DNA only, 48 bases that are in frame from base 1. The germline V gene (reference sequence) sets CDR1 to MNHNY and CDR2 to SVGAGI. TRIzol reagent was used to extract blood RNA from unsorted whole blood, while the DNeasy Blood & Tissue kit provided the germline DNA. At the time of sampling, the patients were treatment-naive and had chronic HBV infection. About 3.6 milliliters of peripheral blood were collected into K2EDTA tubes before surgery.

This receptor chain uses TRBV6-6 and TRBJ1-6, with the D gene not clear enough to name. What was sequenced was peripheral blood. The TCR sequence derives from a woman aged 25 to 39 with primary liver carcinoma and hepatitis B virus infection. The DNA sequence reads TGTGCCAGCAGTCGTACATCGCCACGGTTTAATTCACCCCTCCACTTT. Translated, this is CASSRTSPRFNSPLHF.